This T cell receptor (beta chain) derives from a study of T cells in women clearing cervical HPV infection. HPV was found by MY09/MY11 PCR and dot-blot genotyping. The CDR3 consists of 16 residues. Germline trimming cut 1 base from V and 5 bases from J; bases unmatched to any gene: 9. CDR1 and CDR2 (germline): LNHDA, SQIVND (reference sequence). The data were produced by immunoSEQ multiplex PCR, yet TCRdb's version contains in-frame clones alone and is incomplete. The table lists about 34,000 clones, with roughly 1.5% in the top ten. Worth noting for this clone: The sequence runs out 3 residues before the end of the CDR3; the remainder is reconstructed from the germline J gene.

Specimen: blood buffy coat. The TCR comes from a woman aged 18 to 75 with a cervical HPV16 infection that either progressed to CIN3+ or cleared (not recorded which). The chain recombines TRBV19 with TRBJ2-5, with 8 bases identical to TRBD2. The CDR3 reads CASSIARRGGRETQYF. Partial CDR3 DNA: TGTGCCAGTAGTATAGCCCGTCGGGGGGGGAGGGAGACC. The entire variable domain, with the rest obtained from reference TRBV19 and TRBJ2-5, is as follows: DGGITQSPKYLFRKEGQNVTLSCEQNLNHDAMYWYRQDPGQGLRLIYYSQIVNDFQKGDIAEGYSVSREKKESFPLTVTSAQKNPTAFYLCASSIARRGGRETQYFGPGTRLLVL.